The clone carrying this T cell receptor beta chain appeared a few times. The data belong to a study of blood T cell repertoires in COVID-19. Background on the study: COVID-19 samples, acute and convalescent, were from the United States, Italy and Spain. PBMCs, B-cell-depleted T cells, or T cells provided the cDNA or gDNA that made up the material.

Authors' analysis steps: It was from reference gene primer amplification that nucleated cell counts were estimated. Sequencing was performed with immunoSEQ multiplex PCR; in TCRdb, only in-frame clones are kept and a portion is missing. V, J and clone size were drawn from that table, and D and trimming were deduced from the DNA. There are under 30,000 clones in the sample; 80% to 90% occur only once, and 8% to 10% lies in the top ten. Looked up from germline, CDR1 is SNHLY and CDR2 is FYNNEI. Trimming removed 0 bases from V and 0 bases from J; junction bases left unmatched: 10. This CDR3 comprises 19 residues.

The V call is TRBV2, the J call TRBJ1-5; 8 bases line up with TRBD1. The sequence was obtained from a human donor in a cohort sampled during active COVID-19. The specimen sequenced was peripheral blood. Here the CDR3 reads CASSEALQGAQYSNQPQHF. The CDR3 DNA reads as TGTGCCAGCAGTGAAGCGCTTCAGGGGGCCCAGTATAGCAATCAGCCCCAGCATTTT. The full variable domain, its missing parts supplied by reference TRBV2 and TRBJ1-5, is EPEVTQTPSHQVTQMGQEVILRCVPISNHLYFYWYRQILGQKVEFLVSFYNNEISEKSEIFDDQFSVERPDGSNFTLKIRSTKLEDSAMYFCASSEALQGAQYSNQPQHFGDGTRLSIL.